This note documents a single T cell receptor beta chain sequence. V was clipped by 3 bases and J by 0 bases, with 14 bases between them. Germline CDR1 and CDR2: SGHTA and FQGNSA. This CDR3 is 16 amino acids long. This sample is part of a study of blood T cell repertoires in COVID-19. Using immunoSEQ multiplex PCR, the repertoire was profiled, and TCRdb retains in-frame clones only, with some absent. The sample consists of about 250,000 clones, approximately 88% of them appearing once. This TCR was recovered from a woman younger than 45 with COVID-19, enrolled during active disease. Sequencing was performed on peripheral blood. The chain employs TRBV7-2 and TRBJ1-1; D is unclear. The CDR3 sequence is CASSLGWVLMNTEAFF. Here the CDR3 DNA reads TGTGCCAGCAGCTTGGGCTGGGTTCTTATGAACACTGAAGCTTTCTTT.